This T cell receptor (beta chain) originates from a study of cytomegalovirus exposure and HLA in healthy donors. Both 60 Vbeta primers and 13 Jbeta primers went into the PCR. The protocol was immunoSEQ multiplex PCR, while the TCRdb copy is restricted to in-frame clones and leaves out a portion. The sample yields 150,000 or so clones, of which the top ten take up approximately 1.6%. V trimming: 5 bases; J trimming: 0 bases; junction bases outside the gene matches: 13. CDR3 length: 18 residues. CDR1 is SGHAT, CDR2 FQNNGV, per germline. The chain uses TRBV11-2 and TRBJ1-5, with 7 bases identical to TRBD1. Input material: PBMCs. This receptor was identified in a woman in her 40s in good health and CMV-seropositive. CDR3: CASSMSGTDLASNQPQHF. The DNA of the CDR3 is TGTGCCAGCAGCATGTCCGGGACAGATCTTGCTAGCAATCAGCCCCAGCATTTT.